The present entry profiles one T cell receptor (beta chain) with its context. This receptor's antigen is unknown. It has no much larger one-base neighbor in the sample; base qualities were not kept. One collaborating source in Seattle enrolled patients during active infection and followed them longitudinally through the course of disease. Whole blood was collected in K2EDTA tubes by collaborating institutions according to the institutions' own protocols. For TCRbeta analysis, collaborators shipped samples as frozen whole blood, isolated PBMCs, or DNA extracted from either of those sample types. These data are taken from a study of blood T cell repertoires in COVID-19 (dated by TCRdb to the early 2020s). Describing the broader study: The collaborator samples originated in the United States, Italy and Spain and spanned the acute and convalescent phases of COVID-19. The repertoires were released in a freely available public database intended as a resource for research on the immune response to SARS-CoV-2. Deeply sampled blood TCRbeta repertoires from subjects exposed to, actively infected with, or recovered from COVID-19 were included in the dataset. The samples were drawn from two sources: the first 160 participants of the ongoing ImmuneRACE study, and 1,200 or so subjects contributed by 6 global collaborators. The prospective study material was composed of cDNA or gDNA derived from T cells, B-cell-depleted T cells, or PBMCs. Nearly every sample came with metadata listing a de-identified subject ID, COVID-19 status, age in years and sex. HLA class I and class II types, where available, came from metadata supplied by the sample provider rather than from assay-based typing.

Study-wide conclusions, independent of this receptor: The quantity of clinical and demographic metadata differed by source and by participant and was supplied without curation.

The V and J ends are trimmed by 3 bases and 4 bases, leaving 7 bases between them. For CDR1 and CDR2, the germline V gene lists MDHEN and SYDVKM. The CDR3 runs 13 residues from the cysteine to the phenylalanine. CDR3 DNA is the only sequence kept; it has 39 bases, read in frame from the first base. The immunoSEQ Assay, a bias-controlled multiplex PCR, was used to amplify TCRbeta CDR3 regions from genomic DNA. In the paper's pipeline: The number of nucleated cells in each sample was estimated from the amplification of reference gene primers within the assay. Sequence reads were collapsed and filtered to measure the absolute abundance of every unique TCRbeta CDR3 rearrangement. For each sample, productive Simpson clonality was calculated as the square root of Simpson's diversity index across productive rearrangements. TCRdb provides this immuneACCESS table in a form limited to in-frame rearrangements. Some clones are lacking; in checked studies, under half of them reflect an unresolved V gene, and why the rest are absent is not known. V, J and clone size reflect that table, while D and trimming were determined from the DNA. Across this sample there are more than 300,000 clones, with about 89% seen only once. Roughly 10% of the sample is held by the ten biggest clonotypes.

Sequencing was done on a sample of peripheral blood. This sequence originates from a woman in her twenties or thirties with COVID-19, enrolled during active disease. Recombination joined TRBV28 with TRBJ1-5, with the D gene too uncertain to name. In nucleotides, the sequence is TGTGCCAGCAGTTTCATGAGGAATCAGCCCCAGCATTTT. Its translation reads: CASSFMRNQPQHF.